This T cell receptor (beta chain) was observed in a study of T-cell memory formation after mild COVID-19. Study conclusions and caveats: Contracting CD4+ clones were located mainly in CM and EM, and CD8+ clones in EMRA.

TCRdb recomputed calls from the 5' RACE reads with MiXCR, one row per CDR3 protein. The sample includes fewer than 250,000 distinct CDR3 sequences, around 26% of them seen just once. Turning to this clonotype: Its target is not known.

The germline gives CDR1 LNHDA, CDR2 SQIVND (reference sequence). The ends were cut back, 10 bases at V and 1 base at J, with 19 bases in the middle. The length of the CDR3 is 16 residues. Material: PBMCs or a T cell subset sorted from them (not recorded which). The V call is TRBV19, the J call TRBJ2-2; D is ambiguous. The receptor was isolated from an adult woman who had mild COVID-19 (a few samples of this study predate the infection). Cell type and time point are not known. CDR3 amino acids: CATPCKRPMNTGELFF. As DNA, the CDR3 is TGTGCCACTCCCTGTAAGAGACCGATGAACACCGGGGAGCTGTTTTTT.